This is a list of T cell receptor beta chains from one sample in a study of cytomegalovirus exposure and HLA in healthy donors. The assay was immunoSEQ multiplex PCR, and TCRdb's table has in-frame clones only and misses some. The table has 100,000 or so clones, 79% seen once. Sequencing was done on a sample of PBMCs. The receptors were sampled from a woman in her 40s in good health and CMV-seronegative. The CDR3 runs from the conserved cysteine through the conserved F or W. The D gene is left open where the match is weak. Clone size is given for some rows only: seen once, a few or many times, or a class if the clone is expanded.

V gene,D gene,clone size,J gene,CDR3 protein,CDR3 DNA
TRBV29-1,NA,NA,TRBJ2-1,CSAAGAFGYNEQFF,TGCAGCGCCGCGGGGGCGTTCGGTTACAATGAGCAGTTCTTC
TRBV5-6,NA,NA,TRBJ2-5,CASSLGGQGTQYF,TGTGCCAGCAGCTTGGGGGGCCAGGGGACCCAGTACTTC
TRBV18,NA,NA,TRBJ2-5,CASSPVSGQETQYF,TGTGCCAGCTCACCAGTAAGCGGGCAAGAGACCCAGTACTTC
TRBV5-1,NA,few,TRBJ2-7,CASGGYDQSEQYF,TGCGCCAGCGGAGGGTACGATCAAAGCGAGCAGTACTTC
TRBV28,TRBD1,NA,TRBJ1-5,CASTSAGGLVNQPQHF,TGTGCCAGCACCTCCGCAGGGGGCTTGGTCAATCAGCCCCAGCATTTT
TRBV10-3,TRBD1,NA,TRBJ1-1,CAISDWGQGDMNTEAFF,TGTGCCATCAGTGATTGGGGACAGGGGGATATGAACACTGAAGCTTTCTTT
TRBV19,NA,NA,TRBJ2-7,CASSTRQAEKGTPYEQYF,TGTGCCAGTAGTACCCGACAGGCCGAGAAGGGAACCCCCTACGAGCAGTACTTC
TRBV6-5,NA,NA,TRBJ1-2,CASSYSGAVGYTF,TGTGCCAGCAGTTACTCGGGGGCGGTCGGCTACACCTTC
TRBV25-1,NA,NA,TRBJ1-2,CASSEWRRDGYTF,TGTGCCAGCAGTGAATGGAGACGCGATGGCTACACCTTC
TRBV11-2,TRBD2,few,TRBJ2-5,CASSSAGLAGVEETQYF,TGTGCCAGCAGCTCCGCGGGACTAGCGGGAGTCGAGGAGACCCAGTACTTC
TRBV27,NA,once,TRBJ2-7,CASSWRGRFYEQYF,TGTGCCAGCAGTTGGCGGGGACGGTTCTACGAGCAGTACTTC
TRBV30,TRBD2,NA,TRBJ2-3,CAWDISGSTDTQYF,TGTGCCTGGGACATTAGCGGGAGCACAGATACGCAGTATTTT
TRBV6-1,TRBD1,NA,TRBJ2-7,CASCDRGVRYEQYF,TGTGCCAGTTGTGACAGGGGAGTGCGCTACGAGCAGTACTTC
TRBV14,NA,once,TRBJ1-4,CASSQVRQSFPTNEKLFF,TGTGCCAGCAGCCAAGTCCGCCAGTCATTTCCAACTAATGAAAAACTGTTTTTT
TRBV27,TRBD1,NA,TRBJ1-1,CASSFLGTEGTSEAFF,TGTGCCAGCAGTTTTTTGGGGACAGAGGGAACTTCTGAAGCTTTCTTT
TRBV7-2,TRBD1,NA,TRBJ1-6,CASSLAGQRYSPLHF,TGTGCCAGCAGCTTAGCGGGACAGAGGTATTCACCCCTCCACTTT
TRBV4-3,NA,NA,TRBJ1-5,CASSQGLNQPQHF,TGCGCCAGCAGCCAAGGTCTCAATCAGCCCCAGCATTTT
TRBV5-5,TRBD1,NA,TRBJ2-7,CASSPTGGNIYEQYF,TGTGCCAGCAGCCCGACAGGGGGCAACATCTACGAGCAGTACTTC
TRBV2,TRBD2,NA,TRBJ2-3,CASSVRGLPTDTQYF,TGTGCCAGCAGTGTTCGGGGACTACCCACAGATACGCAGTATTTT
TRBV5-4,NA,NA,TRBJ1-1,CASSSGVTEAFF,TGTGCCAGCAGCTCTGGAGTGACTGAAGCTTTCTTT
TRBV4-1,NA,once,TRBJ2-2,CASSQDWSSGGRSTGELFF,TGCGCCAGCAGCCAAGACTGGTCGTCAGGGGGGCGGTCCACCGGGGAGCTGTTTTTT
TRBV7-2,NA,NA,TRBJ2-5,CASSRQAQETQYF,TGTGCCAGCAGCCGTCAAGCACAAGAGACCCAGTACTTC
TRBV28,TRBD1,NA,TRBJ1-2,CASSLKGQALWGYTF,TGTGCCAGCAGTTTAAAGGGACAGGCTCTATGGGGCTACACCTTC
TRBV4-3,TRBD2,NA,TRBJ2-1,CASSQLAGAGGEQFF,TGCGCCAGCAGCCAGCTAGCGGGAGCAGGGGGTGAGCAGTTCTTC
TRBV28,TRBD2,NA,TRBJ2-5,CASSLLAGAGYRQETQYF,TGTGCCAGCAGTTTATTAGCGGGAGCAGGGTACCGTCAAGAGACCCAGTACTTC
TRBV7-2,NA,NA,TRBJ1-3,CASSFGTRTQGNTIYF,TGTGCCAGCAGCTTCGGGACACGAACCCAAGGAAACACCATATATTTT
TRBV6-1,TRBD1,NA,TRBJ2-1,CASSPGTGPNEQFF,TGTGCCAGCAGTCCTGGGACAGGTCCCAATGAGCAGTTCTTC
TRBV19,NA,NA,TRBJ1-5,CASNIGGANQPQHF,TGTGCCAGTAACATAGGGGGTGCGAATCAGCCCCAGCATTTT
TRBV10-3,TRBD1,once,TRBJ2-7,CAISAPGQGRGTYEQYF,TGTGCCATCAGTGCCCCGGGACAGGGCCGCGGAACCTACGAGCAGTACTTC
TRBV11-2,NA,few,TRBJ2-1,CASSLSGANEQFF,TGTGCCAGCAGCTTATCAGGGGCCAATGAGCAGTTCTTC
TRBV5-1,NA,NA,TRBJ2-3,CASSLDSGGTDTQYF,TGCGCCAGCAGCTTGGATTCGGGGGGCACAGATACGCAGTATTTT
TRBV4-2,NA,NA,TRBJ2-7,CASSQYSGYEQYF,TGTGCCAGCAGCCAGTATTCCGGTTACGAGCAGTACTTC
TRBV28,TRBD1,NA,TRBJ2-7,CASRPGTGKTYEQYF,TGTGCCAGCAGACCCGGGACAGGGAAGACCTACGAGCAGTACTTC
TRBV27,NA,NA,TRBJ2-1,CASSLTRGNERFF,TGTGCCAGCAGTTTGACCAGGGGAAATGAGCGGTTCTTC
TRBV5-6,TRBD2,NA,TRBJ2-6,CASSSRTSGIRYGANVLTF,TGTGCCAGCAGCTCAAGGACTAGCGGGATCCGGTATGGGGCCAACGTCCTGACTTTC
TRBV30,TRBD1,NA,TRBJ2-7,CAWKGQGAYEQYF,TGTGCCTGGAAGGGACAGGGTGCCTACGAGCAGTACTTC
TRBV5-1,TRBD1,NA,TRBJ2-7,CASSLAGGDHEQYF,TGCGCCAGCAGCTTGGCAGGGGGCGACCACGAGCAGTACTTC
TRBV28,NA,NA,TRBJ1-5,CASSLGRTDGNQPQHF,TGTGCCAGCAGTTTAGGGCGGACTGACGGCAATCAGCCCCAGCATTTT
TRBV7-9,NA,NA,TRBJ1-1,CASSLAMNTEAFF,TGTGCCAGCAGCTTAGCCATGAACACTGAAGCTTTCTTT
TRBV11-2,NA,NA,TRBJ1-2,CASSLDPRSGYTF,TGTGCCAGCAGCTTAGATCCACGGTCTGGCTACACCTTC
TRBV5-1,NA,NA,TRBJ1-5,CASSLGTGNQPQHF,TGCGCCAGCAGCTTAGGTACAGGCAATCAGCCCCAGCATTTT
TRBV5-1,TRBD1,NA,TRBJ1-1,CASLPRTGAENTEAFF,TGCGCCAGTCTCCCCAGGACAGGGGCGGAGAACACTGAAGCTTTCTTT
TRBV29-1,NA,NA,TRBJ2-5,CSVTQGGGETQYF,TGCAGCGTTACCCAGGGGGGAGGAGAGACCCAGTACTTC